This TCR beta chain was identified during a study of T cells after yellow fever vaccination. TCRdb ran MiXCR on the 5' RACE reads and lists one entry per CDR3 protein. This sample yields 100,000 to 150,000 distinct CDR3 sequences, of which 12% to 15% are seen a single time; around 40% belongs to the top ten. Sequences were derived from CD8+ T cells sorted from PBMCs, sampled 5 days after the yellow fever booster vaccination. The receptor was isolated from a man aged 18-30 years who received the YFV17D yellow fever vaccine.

As DNA, the CDR3 is TGCGCCAGCAGCTTGGCGGACACCTCCTCGGGGGAGACCCAGTACTTC. Encoded protein: CASSLADTSSGETQYF. The rearrangement joins TRBV5-1 to TRBJ2-5, with D perhaps given as TRBD1 or TRBD2 (5 bases each). V was shortened by 0 bases and J by 5 bases, with 17 bases between the two germline ends. The germline V gene has CDR1 SGHRS and CDR2 YFSETQ. The CDR3 extends over 16 amino acids.